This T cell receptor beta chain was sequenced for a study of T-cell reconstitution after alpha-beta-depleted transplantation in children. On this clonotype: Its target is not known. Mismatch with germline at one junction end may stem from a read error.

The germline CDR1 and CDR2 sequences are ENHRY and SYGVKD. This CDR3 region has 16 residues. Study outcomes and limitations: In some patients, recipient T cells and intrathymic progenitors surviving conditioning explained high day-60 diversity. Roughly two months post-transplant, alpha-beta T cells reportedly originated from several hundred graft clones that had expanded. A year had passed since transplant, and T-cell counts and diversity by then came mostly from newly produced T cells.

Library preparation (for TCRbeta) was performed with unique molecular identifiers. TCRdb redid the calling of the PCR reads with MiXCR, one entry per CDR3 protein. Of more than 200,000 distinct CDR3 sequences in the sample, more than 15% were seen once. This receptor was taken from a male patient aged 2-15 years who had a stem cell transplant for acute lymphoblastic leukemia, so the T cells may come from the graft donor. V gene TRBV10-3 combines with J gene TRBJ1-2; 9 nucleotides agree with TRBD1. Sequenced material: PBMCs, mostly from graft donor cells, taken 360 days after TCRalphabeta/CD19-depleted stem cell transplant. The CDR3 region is CASIPGTGSYNDGYTF. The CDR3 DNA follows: TGTGCCTCCATTCCGGGGACAGGGTCTTATAACGATGGCTACACCTTC.